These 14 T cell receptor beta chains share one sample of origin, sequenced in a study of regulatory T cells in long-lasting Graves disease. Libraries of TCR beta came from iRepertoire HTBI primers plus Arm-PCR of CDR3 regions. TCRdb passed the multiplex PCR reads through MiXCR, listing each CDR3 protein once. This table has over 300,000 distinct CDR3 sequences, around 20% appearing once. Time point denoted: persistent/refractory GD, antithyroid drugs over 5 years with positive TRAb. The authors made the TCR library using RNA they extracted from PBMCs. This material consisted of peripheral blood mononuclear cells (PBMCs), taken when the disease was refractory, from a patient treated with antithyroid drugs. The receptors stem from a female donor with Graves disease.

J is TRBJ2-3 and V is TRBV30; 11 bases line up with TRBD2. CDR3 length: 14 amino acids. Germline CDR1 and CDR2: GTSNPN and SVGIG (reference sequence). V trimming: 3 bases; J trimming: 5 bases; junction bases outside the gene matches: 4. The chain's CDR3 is CAWRLAGALDTQYF. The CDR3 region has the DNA TGTGCCTGGAGACTAGCGGGAGCATTAGATACGCAGTATTTT.

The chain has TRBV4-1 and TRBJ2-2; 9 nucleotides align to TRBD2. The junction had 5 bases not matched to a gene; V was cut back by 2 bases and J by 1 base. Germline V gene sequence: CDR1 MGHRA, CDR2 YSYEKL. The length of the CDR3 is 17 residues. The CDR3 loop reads CASSQSTSGWNTGELFF. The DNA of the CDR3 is TGCGCCAGCAGCCAATCGACTAGCGGATGGAACACCGGGGAGCTGTTTTTT.

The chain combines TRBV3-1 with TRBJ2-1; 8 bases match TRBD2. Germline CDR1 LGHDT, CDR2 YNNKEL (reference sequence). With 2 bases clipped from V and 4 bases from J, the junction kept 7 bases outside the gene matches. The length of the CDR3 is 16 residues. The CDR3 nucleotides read TGTGCCAGCAGCCAATATGGTAGCGGGACGTACAATGAGCAGTTCTTC. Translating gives CASSQYGSGTYNEQFF.

CDR3 amino acids: CSVEGREYSTDTQYF. In DNA form, the CDR3 reads TGCAGCGTTGAGGGCAGGGAATATAGCACAGATACGCAGTATTTT. V and J are TRBV29-1 and TRBJ2-3; TRBD1 might be the D (5 bases). CDR1 SQVTM and CDR2 ANQGSEA come from the germline V gene. CDR3 size: 15 residues. V lost 3 bases, J lost 0 bases, and 13 bases lay in between.

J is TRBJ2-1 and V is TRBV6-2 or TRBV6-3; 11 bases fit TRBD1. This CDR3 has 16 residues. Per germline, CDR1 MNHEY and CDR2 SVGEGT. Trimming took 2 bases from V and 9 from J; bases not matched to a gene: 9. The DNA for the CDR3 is TGTGCCAGCAGTTACGCCCCGGACAGGGGGCTAAGTGAGCAGTTCTTC. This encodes CASSYAPDRGLSEQFF.

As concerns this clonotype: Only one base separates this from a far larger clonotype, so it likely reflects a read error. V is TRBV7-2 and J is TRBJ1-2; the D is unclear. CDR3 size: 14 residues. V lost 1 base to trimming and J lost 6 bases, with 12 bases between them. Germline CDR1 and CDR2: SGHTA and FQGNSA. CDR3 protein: CASSLVHVGNGYTF. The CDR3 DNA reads TGTGCCAGCAGCTTAGTCCACGTAGGGAATGGCTACACCTTC.

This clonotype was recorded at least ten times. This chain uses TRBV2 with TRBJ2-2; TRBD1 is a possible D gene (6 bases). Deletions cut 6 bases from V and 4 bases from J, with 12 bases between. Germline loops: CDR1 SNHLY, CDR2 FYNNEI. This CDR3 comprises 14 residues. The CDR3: CASRGQQGTGELFF. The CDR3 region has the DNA TGTGCCAGCAGGGGTCAACAGGGCACCGGGGAGCTGTTTTTT.

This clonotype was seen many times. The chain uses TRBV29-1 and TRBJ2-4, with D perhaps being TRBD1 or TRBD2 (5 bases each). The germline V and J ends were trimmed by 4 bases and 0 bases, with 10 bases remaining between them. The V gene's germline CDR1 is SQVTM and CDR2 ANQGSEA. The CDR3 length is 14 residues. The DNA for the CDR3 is TGCAGCGTTGGAGGGGTCGTAGCCAAAAACATTCAGTACTTC. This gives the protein CSVGGVVAKNIQYF. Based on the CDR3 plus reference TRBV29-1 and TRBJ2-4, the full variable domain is SAVISQKPSRDICQRGTSLTIQCQVDSQVTMMFWYRQQPGQSLTLIATANQGSEATYESGFVIDKFPISRPNLTFSTLTVSNMSPEDSSIYLCSVGGVVAKNIQYFGAGTRLSVL.

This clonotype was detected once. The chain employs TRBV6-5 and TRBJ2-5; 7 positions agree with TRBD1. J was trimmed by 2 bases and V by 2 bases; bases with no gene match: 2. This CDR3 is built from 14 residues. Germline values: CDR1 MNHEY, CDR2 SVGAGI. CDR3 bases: TGTGCCAGCAGTTACGGGGGACAGCAAGAGACCCAGTACTTC. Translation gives CASSYGGQQETQYF.

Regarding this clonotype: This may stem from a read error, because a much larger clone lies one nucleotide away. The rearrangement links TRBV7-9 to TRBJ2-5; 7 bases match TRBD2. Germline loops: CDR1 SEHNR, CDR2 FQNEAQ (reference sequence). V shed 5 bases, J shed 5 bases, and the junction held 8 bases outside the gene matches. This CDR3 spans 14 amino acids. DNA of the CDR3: TGTGCCAGCAGCCGACGGGGGGTGGTGGAGACCCAGTACTTC. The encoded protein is CASSRRGVVETQYF.

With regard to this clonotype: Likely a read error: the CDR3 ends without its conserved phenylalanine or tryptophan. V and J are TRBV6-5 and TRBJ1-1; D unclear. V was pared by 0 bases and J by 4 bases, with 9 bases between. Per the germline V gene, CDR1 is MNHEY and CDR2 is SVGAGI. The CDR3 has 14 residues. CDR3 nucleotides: TGTGCCAGCAGTTACTCTCGGGGAGCCACTGAAGCTTTCGTT. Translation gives CASSYSRGATEAFV.

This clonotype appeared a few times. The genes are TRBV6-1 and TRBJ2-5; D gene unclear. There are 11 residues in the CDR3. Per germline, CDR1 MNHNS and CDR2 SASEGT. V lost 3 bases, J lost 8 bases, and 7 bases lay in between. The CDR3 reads CASSDKGTQYF. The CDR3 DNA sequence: TGTGCCAGCAGTGACAAGGGTACCCAGTACTTC.

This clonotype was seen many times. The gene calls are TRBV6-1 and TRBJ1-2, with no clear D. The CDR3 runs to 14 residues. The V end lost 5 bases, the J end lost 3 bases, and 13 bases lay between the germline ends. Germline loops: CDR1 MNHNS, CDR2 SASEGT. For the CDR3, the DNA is TGTGCCAGCAGTCCGGATCAGAGGGACTATGGCTACACCTTC. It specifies CASSPDQRDYGYTF.

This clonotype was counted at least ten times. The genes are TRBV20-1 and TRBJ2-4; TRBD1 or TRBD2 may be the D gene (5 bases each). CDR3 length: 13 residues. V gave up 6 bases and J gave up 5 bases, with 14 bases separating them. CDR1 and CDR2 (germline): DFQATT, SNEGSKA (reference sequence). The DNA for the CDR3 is TGCAGTGCGGTCCGGCAGGGAGAAAACATTCAGTACTTC. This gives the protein CSAVRQGENIQYF.